Shown below are 30 T cell receptor beta chains from a single sample sequenced in a study of blood T cell repertoires in COVID-19 (dated by TCRdb to the early 2020s). Receptors were amplified or captured by the immunoSEQ multiplex PCR assay. Sourced from immuneACCESS, this table was stored by TCRdb with only in-frame sequences that have V and J called. A share of the clones is absent; for the studies checked, an unresolved V gene accounts for under half, and the remainder has no known explanation. This sample comprises about 200,000 clones, 82% of them detected only once. The ten largest make up 12% of the sample. Sample: peripheral blood. All receptors come from a middle-aged woman with acute or convalescent COVID-19.

This chain uses TRBV18 with TRBJ1-5; the match to TRBD1 covers 8 bases. This CDR3 region has 14 residues. Looked up from germline, CDR1 is KGHSH and CDR2 is LQKENI. J was trimmed by 7 bases and V by 3 bases; bases with no gene match: 5. Written as DNA, the CDR3 is TGTGCCAGCTCACCTGACAGGGGAAGACAGCCCCAGCATTTT. This gives the protein CASSPDRGRQPQHF.

The rearrangement uses TRBV6-2 or TRBV6-3 and TRBJ2-7; D not resolved. The CDR3 runs 11 residues. The germline V and J ends were trimmed by 2 bases and 3 bases, with 2 bases remaining between them. CDR1 MNHEY and CDR2 SVGEGT come from the germline V gene. The chain's CDR3 is CASSYLYEQYF. In DNA, the CDR3 is TGTGCCAGCAGTTACCTCTACGAGCAGTACTTC.

The chain joins TRBV5-1 to TRBJ2-7, with 10 bases fitting TRBD2. The length of the CDR3 is 16 residues. Looked up from germline, CDR1 is SGHRS and CDR2 is YFSETQ. Trimming took 4 bases from V and 7 from J; bases not matched to a gene: 14. The CDR3 bases are TGCGCCAGCAGCAAGGTGGGTCTAGCGGGAGATTCGGAGCAGTACTTC. It encodes CASSKVGLAGDSEQYF. The whole variable domain, filled in from reference TRBV5-1 and TRBJ2-7, reads KAGVTQTPRYLIKTRGQQVTLSCSPISGHRSVSWYQQTPGQGLQFLFEYFSETQRNKGNFPGRFSGRQFSNSRSEMNVSTLELGDSALYLCASSKVGLAGDSEQYFGPGTRLTVT.

The genes are TRBV5-6 and TRBJ1-4; no clear D gene. V lost 2 bases to trimming and J lost 0 bases, with 11 bases between them. There are 16 residues in the CDR3. Germline-derived CDR1 and CDR2 are SGHDT and YYEEEE. The chain's CDR3 is CASSFSVGSTNEKLFF. The DNA for the CDR3 is TGTGCCAGCAGCTTTAGCGTGGGTTCAACTAATGAAAAACTGTTTTTT.

This chain connects TRBV19 to TRBJ2-1; D gene ambiguous. V was clipped by 7 bases and J by 8 bases, with 9 bases between them. Germline V lookup: CDR1 LNHDA, CDR2 SQIVND (reference sequence). CDR3 length: 11 residues. In DNA, the CDR3 is TGTGCCAGTATGGTCTTAGATGAGCAGTTCTTC. Residues: CASMVLDEQFF.

The CDR3 coding sequence is TGTGCCAGCAGCGATCGGGCGGGGAGCAATGAGCAGTTCTTC. Translation gives CASSDRAGSNEQFF. The chain is built from TRBV25-1 and TRBJ2-1, with a weak D call TRBD2 (6 bases). The CDR3 length is 14 residues. V gave up 6 bases and J gave up 6 bases, with 15 bases separating them. The germline gives CDR1 MGHDK, CDR2 SYGVNS.

The rearrangement links TRBV19 to TRBJ1-3; D is perhaps TRBD1 (5 bases). CDR1 is LNHDA and CDR2 is SQIVND in the germline V gene (reference sequence). CDR3 size: 16 residues. The germline V and J ends were trimmed by 3 bases and 3 bases, with 15 bases remaining between them. CDR3 sequence: CASSMAAGTGGNTIYF. DNA of the CDR3: TGTGCCAGTAGTATGGCCGCCGGGACTGGTGGAAACACCATATATTTT. Full variable domain (outside the CDR3, taken from reference TRBV19 and TRBJ1-3): DGGITQSPKYLFRKEGQNVTLSCEQNLNHDAMYWYRQDPGQGLRLIYYSQIVNDFQKGDIAEGYSVSREKKESFPLTVTSAQKNPTAFYLCASSMAAGTGGNTIYFGEGSWLTVV.

This chain connects TRBV15 to TRBJ1-2, with TRBD1 identical over 7 bases. This CDR3 is 15 amino acids long. V trimming: 1 base; J trimming: 0 bases; junction bases outside the gene matches: 2. Germline V gene sequence: CDR1 LNHNV, CDR2 YYDKDF (reference sequence). This CDR3 is CATSRGQGANYGYTF. DNA for the CDR3: TGTGCCACCAGCAGAGGACAGGGCGCTAACTATGGCTACACCTTC.

This clone was counted once. This chain joins TRBV5-6 and TRBJ1-5; D remains ambiguous. Germline V gives CDR1 SGHDT, CDR2 YYEEEE. V dropped 1 base and J dropped 2 bases, with 7 bases sitting between them. The CDR3 loop spans 14 amino acids. This CDR3 is CASSLRGRNQPQHF. CDR3 nucleotides: TGTGCCAGCAGCTTGAGAGGTCGCAATCAGCCCCAGCATTTT.

The chain employs TRBV6-5 and TRBJ1-1, with 11 positions matching TRBD1. The CDR3 loop spans 14 amino acids. Losses at the gene ends were 6 bases for V and 7 bases for J; bases not matched to a gene: 7. Germline V gene data show CDR1 as MNHEY and CDR2 as SVGAGI. The CDR3 DNA sequence: TGTGCCAGCAGGACCGGGACAGGGGGGTTTGAAGCTTTCTTT. Its translation: CASRTGTGGFEAFF.

The chain links TRBV11-1 to TRBJ2-3; a possible D gene is TRBD2 (6 bases). This CDR3 has 15 amino acids. V was shortened by 3 bases and J by 0 bases, with 10 bases between the two germline ends. Per the germline V gene, CDR1 is SGHAT and CDR2 is FQDESV (reference sequence). The CDR3 bases are TGTGCCAGCAGCTTCCCTAGCGTTAGCACAGATACGCAGTATTTT. Protein product: CASSFPSVSTDTQYF.

The genes are TRBV4-2 and TRBJ1-3; 7 bases are shared with TRBD1. V dropped 3 bases and J dropped 4; count of bases not matched to a gene: 9. The CDR3 runs 16 residues. Per germline, CDR1 LGHNA and CDR2 YNFKEQ. CDR3 in DNA: TGTGCCAGCAGCCAGTTAGGACAGGCAGAAGGAAACACCATATATTTT. Its translation is CASSQLGQAEGNTIYF.

The rearrangement uses TRBV5-1 and TRBJ1-1, with a possible D match to TRBD1 (6 bases). Germline V gene lookup returns CDR1 SGHRS and CDR2 YFSETQ. The CDR3 extends over 12 amino acids. Trimming left V 2 bases short and J 7 bases short, with 9 bases between. CDR3 in amino acids: CASSLQQGEAFF. In nucleotides, the CDR3 is TGCGCCAGCAGCTTACAACAGGGTGAAGCTTTCTTT. Full variable domain (outside the CDR3, taken from reference TRBV5-1 and TRBJ1-1): KAGVTQTPRYLIKTRGQQVTLSCSPISGHRSVSWYQQTPGQGLQFLFEYFSETQRNKGNFPGRFSGRQFSNSRSEMNVSTLELGDSALYLCASSLQQGEAFFGQGTRLTVV.

The rearrangement links TRBV7-3 to TRBJ2-2; TRBD2 aligns across 8 bases. CDR1 and CDR2 from the germline V gene are SGHTA and FQGTGA. The CDR3 is made up of 15 amino acids. After removal of 0 bases from V and 3 bases from J, the junction contained 0 bases not matched to a gene. Here the CDR3 DNA reads TGTGCCAGCAGCTTAACTAGCGGGGACACCGGGGAGCTGTTTTTT. Its translation: CASSLTSGDTGELFF.

The chain has TRBV19 and TRBJ1-4; 12 bases match TRBD1. Germline loops: CDR1 LNHDA, CDR2 SQIVND (reference sequence). The V segment lost 6 bases and the J segment 0 bases; nucleotides outside the gene matches: 11. This CDR3 comprises 19 residues. The CDR3 sequence: CASSTLGTGGLATNEKLFF. Here the CDR3 DNA reads TGTGCCAGTAGCACCCTGGGGACAGGGGGCCTTGCAACTAATGAAAAACTGTTTTTT.

For the CDR3, the DNA is TGCGCCAGCAGTGCTAGCGGGAACACCGGGGAGCTGTTTTTT. This translates into CASSASGNTGELFF. The chain links TRBV10-2 to TRBJ2-2; TRBD2 agrees at 7 bases. V trimming: 4 bases; J trimming: 1 base; junction bases outside the gene matches: 0. CDR3 length: 14 amino acids. The germline CDR1 and CDR2 sequences are WSHSY and SAAADI.

This chain joins TRBV18 and TRBJ2-5; TRBD1 agrees at 9 bases. This CDR3 has 14 amino acids. Unmatched junction bases numbered 3, after V lost 3 bases and J lost 4 bases. Per the germline V gene, CDR1 is KGHSH and CDR2 is LQKENI. The CDR3 protein is CASSPGQGTETQYF. The CDR3 nucleotides are TGTGCCAGCTCACCGGGACAGGGTACAGAGACCCAGTACTTC.

The chain uses TRBV30 and TRBJ2-7, with D possibly matching TRBD1 (5 bases). The V and J ends lost 4 bases and 3 bases respectively, with 22 bases between them. The CDR3 sequence is 16 residues long. Per the germline V gene, CDR1 is GTSNPN and CDR2 is SVGIG (reference sequence). The DNA for the CDR3 is TGTGCCTGGATGGGTCAATGGGGCAGCGAAATCTACGAGCAGTACTTC. It translates to CAWMGQWGSEIYEQYF.

Of note for this clone: Other DNA sequences in this sample translate to the same CDR3. The chain has TRBV29-1 and TRBJ2-3; D is uncertain. The CDR3 runs 12 residues. CDR1 is SQVTM, CDR2 ANQGSEA, per germline. V lost 3 bases and J 3 bases, leaving 7 bases between the germline ends. As DNA, the CDR3 is TGCAGCGTTGATAGTCTTACAGATACGCAGTATTTT. This gives the protein CSVDSLTDTQYF.

The CDR3 nucleotides are TGTGCCAGCAGCAAGGGACAGGGGTACGAGCAGTACTTC. Translated, it gives CASSKGQGYEQYF. V and J are TRBV6-5 and TRBJ2-7, with 10 bases lining up with TRBD1. This CDR3 spans 13 amino acids. V dropped 6 bases and J dropped 4; count of bases not matched to a gene: 3. Germline CDR1 reads MNHEY; CDR2 reads SVGAGI.

The J gene is TRBJ2-7, the V gene TRBV29-1, with 8 bases matching TRBD1. V trimming: 5 bases; J trimming: 1 base; junction bases outside the gene matches: 7. The CDR3 is 14 residues long. Germline-derived CDR1 and CDR2 are SQVTM and ANQGSEA. CDR3 amino acids: CSVSFTGGSYEQYF. The CDR3 DNA reads TGCAGCGTTTCTTTTACAGGGGGATCCTACGAGCAGTACTTC.

The rearrangement joins TRBV6-4 to TRBJ1-1; D is uncertain. The CDR3 has 14 amino acids. Germline V gene sequence: CDR1 MRHNA, CDR2 SNTAGT. Trimming shortened V by 6 bases and J by 4 bases, and 15 bases separated the two germline ends. As DNA, the CDR3 is TGTGCCAGCAGGACCCATACGGGGAGCACTGAAGCTTTCTTT. It is translated as CASRTHTGSTEAFF.

The rearrangement joins TRBV5-5 to TRBJ2-2, with TRBD1 matching 8 bases. This CDR3 is built from 13 residues. The germline gives CDR1 SGHKS, CDR2 YYEKEE (reference sequence). Unmatched junction bases numbered 3, after V lost 5 bases and J lost 6 bases. CDR3 DNA: TGTGCCAGCAGTCGACAGGGGTCCGGGGAGCTGTTTTTT. Protein sequence: CASSRQGSGELFF.

The J gene is TRBJ2-7, the V gene TRBV11-3, with 8 bases that match TRBD1. The length of the CDR3 is 15 residues. Losses at the gene ends were 5 bases for V and 6 bases for J; bases not matched to a gene: 12. Germline lookup yields CDR1 SGHNT and CDR2 YENEEA. Written as DNA, the CDR3 is TGTGCCAGCAGCCAAGGAATGGCACAGGGGGGCGAGCAGTACTTC. Translation: CASSQGMAQGGEQYF.

The gene calls are TRBV27 and TRBJ2-7; 8 bases line up with TRBD1. The CDR3 loop spans 15 amino acids. Trimming took 2 bases from V and 0 from J; bases not matched to a gene: 3. Germline assignment: CDR1 MNHEY and CDR2 SMNVEV (reference sequence). The CDR3 protein is CASSLGTGYSYEQYF. The CDR3 coding sequence is TGTGCCAGCAGTTTAGGGACAGGTTACTCCTACGAGCAGTACTTC.

The rearrangement uses TRBV5-5 and TRBJ1-2, with TRBD1 as a possible D gene (6 bases). The CDR3 extends over 15 amino acids. Germline loops: CDR1 SGHKS, CDR2 YYEKEE (reference sequence). With 2 bases removed from V and 3 bases from J, the gap between germline ends came to 14 bases. CDR3 sequence (DNA): TGTGCCAGCAGCTTAGGTCTCCGACAGGACTATGGCTACACCTTC. Residues: CASSLGLRQDYGYTF.

The rearrangement links TRBV12-3 or TRBV12-4 to TRBJ1-2; perhaps TRBD1 as D (6 bases). Trimming pared 1 base from V and 5 bases from J, leaving 8 bases between. The CDR3 has 13 amino acids. In nucleotides, the CDR3 is TGTGCCAGCAGTTTAGGGGACACTTATGGCTACACCTTC. Translated, it gives CASSLGDTYGYTF.

The rearrangement links TRBV27 to TRBJ1-1; D is perhaps TRBD1 (5 bases). The CDR3 contains 14 residues. The V end was cut by 0 bases, the J end by 1 base, with 6 bases between. CDR1 is MNHEY and CDR2 is SMNVEV in the germline V gene (reference sequence). As DNA, the CDR3 is TGTGCCAGCAGTTTATCAGGGGCGAACACTGAAGCTTTCTTT. Residues: CASSLSGANTEAFF.

The V and J genes are TRBV6-2 or TRBV6-3 and TRBJ2-3; D uncertain. This CDR3 is 15 amino acids long. The germline V gene has CDR1 MNHEY and CDR2 SVGEGT. V was shortened by 2 bases and J by 6 bases, with 15 bases between the two germline ends. The CDR3 DNA sequence: TGTGCCAGCAGTTACGAAGTTATAGGAGACGATACGCAGTATTTT. This encodes CASSYEVIGDDTQYF.

This clone was counted a few times. The chain is built from TRBV6-6 and TRBJ2-7; possibly TRBD1 for D (6 bases). The V end lost 7 bases, the J end lost 6 bases, and 19 bases lay between the germline ends. In germline, CDR1 is MNHNY, CDR2 SVGAGI (reference sequence). The CDR3 has 14 residues. The CDR3 nucleotides are TGTGCCAGCACCAACAGGGATGCTCCTCTCGAGCAGTACTTC. Translation gives CASTNRDAPLEQYF.